Sequencing of this TCR beta chain was carried out in a study of identical twins. Study-wide findings and caveats: Carriage of fewer insertions was seen in abundant cord blood beta clonotypes, whereas memory repertoires showed none.

Using its own MiXCR run on the 5' RACE reads, TCRdb lists one record per CDR3 protein. The sample consists of 600,000 to 700,000 distinct CDR3 sequences, 21% of them appearing once. This clonotype was seen a handful of times. Antigen specificity is unknown. The CDR3 has 16 residues. The junction had 11 bases not matched to a gene; V was cut back by 4 bases and J by 2 bases. Germline CDR1 and CDR2: SGHRS and YFSETQ. The same specimen was also included in a second study, on T cells expressing NK-cell markers.

The TCR originated in a woman aged 18-30 years in good health. This rearrangement joins TRBV5-1 to TRBJ2-5; 7 bases match TRBD1. The sample consisted of PBMCs. The CDR3 DNA sequence: TGCGCCAGCAGCCCCTGGGACAGCTCGGGGCAAGAGACCCAGTACTTC. This sequence encodes CASSPWDSSGQETQYF.